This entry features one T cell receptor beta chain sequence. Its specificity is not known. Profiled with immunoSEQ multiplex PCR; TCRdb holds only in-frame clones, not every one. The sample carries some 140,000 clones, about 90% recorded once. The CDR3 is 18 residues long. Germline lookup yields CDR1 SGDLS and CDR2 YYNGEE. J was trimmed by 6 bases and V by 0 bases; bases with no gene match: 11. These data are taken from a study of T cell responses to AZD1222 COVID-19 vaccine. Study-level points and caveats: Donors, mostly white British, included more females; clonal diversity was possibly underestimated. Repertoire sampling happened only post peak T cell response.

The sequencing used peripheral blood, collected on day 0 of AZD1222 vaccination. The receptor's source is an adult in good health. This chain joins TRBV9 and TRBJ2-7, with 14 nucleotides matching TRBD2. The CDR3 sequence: CASSVGLAGGPYPSEQYF. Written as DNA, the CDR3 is TGTGCCAGCAGCGTAGGACTAGCGGGAGGGCCCTACCCCAGCGAGCAGTACTTC.